The next 28 T cell receptor beta chains were all read from a single sample in a study of cytomegalovirus exposure and HLA in healthy donors. With 60 Vbeta and 13 Jbeta primers, the PCR was carried out. Using immunoSEQ multiplex PCR, the repertoire was profiled, and TCRdb retains in-frame clones only, with some absent. The data hold 130,000 to 150,000 clones, with over 70% observed a single time. Sequenced material: PBMCs. The receptors were gathered from a woman aged 40-49 years in good health and CMV-seropositive.

This rearrangement joins TRBV4-2 to TRBJ1-2; no clear D. Germline V gene data show CDR1 as LGHNA and CDR2 as YNFKEQ. V lost 0 bases and J lost 3, with 5 bases in between. This CDR3 has 13 residues. The CDR3 reads CASSQDSDYGYTF. CDR3 sequence (DNA): TGTGCCAGCAGCCAAGATTCAGACTATGGCTACACCTTC.

The CDR3 here is CASSEDAVNTEAFF. Here the CDR3 DNA reads TGTGCCAGCAGTGAAGACGCAGTGAACACTGAAGCTTTCTTT. The chain joins TRBV2 to TRBJ1-1; no firm D call. Germline V gene data show CDR1 as SNHLY and CDR2 as FYNNEI. Trimming shortened V by 1 base and J by 0 bases, and 6 bases separated the two germline ends. The CDR3 is 14 residues long.

The rearrangement joins TRBV30 to TRBJ1-2; 7 nucleotides align to TRBD1. Germline V gene sequence: CDR1 GTSNPN, CDR2 SVGIG (reference sequence). J was trimmed by 4 bases and V by 0 bases; bases with no gene match: 8. The CDR3 loop spans 15 amino acids. The CDR3 loop is CAWSVLVRDSYGYTF. In DNA, the CDR3 is TGTGCCTGGAGTGTACTGGTTCGGGACAGCTATGGCTACACCTTC.

This chain connects TRBV25-1 to TRBJ1-4; D is ambiguous. Per the germline V gene, CDR1 is MGHDK and CDR2 is SYGVNS. CDR3 length: 14 amino acids. The V gene lost 5 bases and the J gene lost 6 bases, with 13 bases spanning the gap. CDR3 amino acids: CASSNLGVYEKLFF. The CDR3 nucleotides are TGTGCCAGCAGTAACTTAGGAGTTTATGAAAAACTGTTTTTT. Full variable domain (outside the CDR3, taken from reference TRBV25-1 and TRBJ1-4): EADIYQTPRYLVIGTGKKITLECSQTMGHDKMYWYQQDPGMELHLIHYSYGVNSTEKGDLSSESTVSRIRTEHFPLTLESARPSHTSQYLCASSNLGVYEKLFFGSGTQLSVL.

CDR3 in DNA: TGTGCCAGTAGATCGTGGGCAAGGAACACTGAAGCTTTCTTT. Translating it yields CASRSWARNTEAFF. The rearrangement links TRBV19 to TRBJ1-1; the D is unclear. Germline V gene sequence: CDR1 LNHDA, CDR2 SQIVND (reference sequence). The CDR3 contains 14 residues. With 6 bases removed from V and 1 base from J, the gap between germline ends came to 12 bases.

The chain has TRBV2 and TRBJ1-3; TRBD1 might be the D (6 bases). CDR3 length: 16 amino acids. Germline V CDR1 and CDR2: SNHLY, FYNNEI. The V gene lost 6 bases and the J gene lost 0 bases, with 15 bases spanning the gap. The CDR3 nucleotides read TGTGCCAGCAGGCAGGGGCCGAACCCCTCTGGAAACACCATATATTTT. This gives the protein CASRQGPNPSGNTIYF. Full variable domain (remainder filled in from reference TRBV2 and TRBJ1-3): EPEVTQTPSHQVTQMGQEVILRCVPISNHLYFYWYRQILGQKVEFLVSFYNNEISEKSEIFDDQFSVERPDGSNFTLKIRSTKLEDSAMYFCASRQGPNPSGNTIYFGEGSWLTVV.

There are a few counts of this clone. One junction end disagrees with the germline gene, perhaps due to a read error. The chain uses TRBV7-9 and TRBJ2-5, with a tentative D call TRBD2 (6 bases). The CDR3 extends over 16 amino acids. Germline V gene lookup returns CDR1 SEHNR and CDR2 FQNEAQ (reference sequence). The DNA for the CDR3 is TGTTCCAGCAGTCCACCCCCTAGACTCGGGGGTGAGACCCAGTACTTC. This codes for CSSSPPPRLGGETQYF.

The chain recombines TRBV28 with TRBJ1-2; possibly TRBD1 for D (5 bases). Trimming removed 5 bases at V and 3 bases at J, with 13 bases between. Looked up from germline, CDR1 is MDHEN and CDR2 is SYDVKM. There are 14 residues in the CDR3. CDR3 sequence: CASSPSDTYYGYTF. The CDR3 bases are TGTGCCAGCAGTCCCTCGGACACCTACTATGGCTACACCTTC.

This rearrangement joins TRBV6-5 to TRBJ2-2, with D uncertain. Trimming cost V 5 bases and J 7 bases, with 8 bases left between them. This CDR3 region has 12 residues. The V gene's germline CDR1 is MNHEY and CDR2 SVGAGI. The CDR3 bases are TGTGCCAGCAGTGCCCCAGTCGGGGAGCTGTTTTTT. Protein product: CASSAPVGELFF.

The chain carries TRBV11-2 and TRBJ2-2; D not resolved. CDR3 length: 13 amino acids. The V gene lost 2 bases and the J gene lost 5 bases, with 6 bases spanning the gap. Germline CDR1 reads SGHAT; CDR2 reads FQNNGV. CDR3 DNA sequence: TGTGCCAGCAGCTTATACGGGACCGGGGAGCTGTTTTTT. It translates to CASSLYGTGELFF.

V usage is TRBV19 and J usage is TRBJ2-1; TRBD2 matches 11 bases. The CDR3 sequence is 14 residues long. The germline V gene encodes CDR1 LNHDA and CDR2 SQIVND (reference sequence). J lost 7 bases, V lost 10 bases, and 9 bases had no gene match. This CDR3 is CATLAGGLKNEQFF. The CDR3 region has the DNA TGTGCCACCTTAGCGGGGGGGCTGAAAAATGAGCAGTTCTTC.

The genes are TRBV6-6 and TRBJ1-6, with D perhaps matching TRBD1 (5 bases). The germline V gene has CDR1 MNHNY and CDR2 SVGAGI (reference sequence). V gave up 10 bases and J gave up 10 bases, with 11 bases separating them. The CDR3 totals 11 residues. CDR3 amino acids: CATRGESPLHF. In DNA, the CDR3 is TGTGCCACCCGGGGGGAATCACCCCTCCACTTT.

The chain recombines TRBV4-2 with TRBJ1-2, with unresolved D. This CDR3 comprises 14 residues. Germline V gene data show CDR1 as LGHNA and CDR2 as YNFKEQ. The V end lost 4 bases, the J end lost 5 bases, and 14 bases lay between the germline ends. CDR3 protein: CASSPYPSGYGYTF. CDR3 in DNA: TGTGCCAGCAGCCCTTATCCTAGCGGGTATGGCTACACCTTC.

V and J are TRBV27 and TRBJ1-2, with D possibly matching TRBD1 (6 bases). The CDR3 spans 14 residues. Looked up from germline, CDR1 is MNHEY and CDR2 is SMNVEV (reference sequence). Trimming shortened V by 2 bases and J by 1 base, and 8 bases separated the two germline ends. This CDR3 is CASSLQGSNYGYTF. In DNA, the CDR3 is TGTGCCAGCAGTTTACAGGGGAGTAACTATGGCTACACCTTC.

A word on this clone: The junction does not match germline at one end; this may be a read error. The chain couples TRBV7-9 to TRBJ2-7, with a tentative D call TRBD2 (7 bases). This CDR3 contains 13 residues. CDR1 SEHNR and CDR2 FQNEAQ come from the germline V gene (reference sequence). The CDR3 coding sequence is TGTTCCAGCGCTAGGGGGGGATTCTACGAGCAGTACTTC. Amino acid sequence: CSSARGGFYEQYF.

This clone was seen once. J is TRBJ1-2 and V is TRBV6-5; possible D gene TRBD1, 5 bases. Germline CDR1 is MNHEY and CDR2 is SVGAGI. The CDR3 has 16 amino acids. Trimming removed 4 bases at V and 3 bases at J, with 18 bases between. CDR3 amino acids: CASSFSGTATYYGYTF. The CDR3 DNA follows: TGTGCCAGCAGTTTCTCCGGGACTGCCACTTACTATGGCTACACCTTC.

The chain carries TRBV19 and TRBJ1-3; no definite D call. V was cut by 8 bases and J by 1 base, with 9 bases left in between. The length of the CDR3 is 13 residues. Germline CDR1 is LNHDA and CDR2 is SQIVND (reference sequence). CDR3 nucleotides: TGTGCCAGTCTCAAGCTTTCTGGAAACACCATATATTTT. This sequence encodes CASLKLSGNTIYF. The full variable domain, in which reference TRBV19 and TRBJ1-3 provide the parts outside the CDR3, is DGGITQSPKYLFRKEGQNVTLSCEQNLNHDAMYWYRQDPGQGLRLIYYSQIVNDFQKGDIAEGYSVSREKKESFPLTVTSAQKNPTAFYLCASLKLSGNTIYFGEGSWLTVV.

The rearrangement joins TRBV29-1 to TRBJ1-5; D unresolved. Germline V gene lookup returns CDR1 SQVTM and CDR2 ANQGSEA. With 3 bases removed from V and 6 bases from J, the gap between germline ends came to 9 bases. This CDR3 comprises 12 residues. The CDR3 loop reads CSVELPGQPQHF. CDR3 DNA: TGCAGCGTTGAGCTCCCCGGTCAGCCCCAGCATTTT.

J is TRBJ2-3 and V is TRBV5-4, with D possibly matching TRBD2 (5 bases). From germline, CDR1 is SGHNT and CDR2 YYREEE (reference sequence). CDR3 length: 15 residues. The ends were cut back, 4 bases at V and 4 bases at J, with 16 bases in the middle. The CDR3 sequence is CASSQRGTRADTQYF. The CDR3 DNA is TGTGCCAGCAGCCAGCGCGGAACGCGGGCAGATACGCAGTATTTT.

This clone was observed a handful of times. The chain combines TRBV14 with TRBJ2-7; 7 bases align to TRBD2. The CDR3 has 15 residues. The germline CDR1 and CDR2 sequences are SGHDN and FVKESK. The J segment lost 0 bases and the V segment lost 1 base, leaving 3 bases of the junction unmatched. In DNA, the CDR3 is TGTGCCAGCAGCCAAGTTCTAGCGGCCTCCTACGAGCAGTACTTC. It codes for CASSQVLAASYEQYF.

V usage is TRBV2 and J usage is TRBJ1-5; D is unresolved. Trimming cost V 3 bases and J 1 base, with 7 bases left between them. The germline V gene has CDR1 SNHLY and CDR2 FYNNEI. This CDR3 has 14 residues. CDR3 protein: CASSEEVSNQPQHF. CDR3 nucleotides: TGTGCCAGCAGTGAGGAGGTGAGCAATCAGCCCCAGCATTTT.

The chain is built from TRBV27 and TRBJ1-6, with D tentatively TRBD1 (5 bases). The CDR3 has 13 amino acids. Trimming removed 5 bases at V and 8 bases at J, with 10 bases between. Per the germline V gene, CDR1 is MNHEY and CDR2 is SMNVEV (reference sequence). CDR3 protein: CASSQAGYSPLHF. CDR3 DNA sequence: TGTGCCAGCAGTCAGGCAGGGTATTCACCCCTCCACTTT.

This chain uses TRBV29-1 with TRBJ2-1; possible D gene TRBD1, 5 bases. The germline gives CDR1 SQVTM, CDR2 ANQGSEA. The CDR3 loop spans 13 amino acids. Trimming removed 5 bases at V and 9 bases at J, with 17 bases between. The CDR3 protein is CSVSRLGAGEQFF. In DNA form, the CDR3 reads TGCAGCGTTTCACGTCTAGGGGCCGGTGAGCAGTTCTTC.

The gene calls are TRBV10-3 and TRBJ2-3; 12 nucleotides align to TRBD2. The CDR3 is 16 amino acids. Per germline, CDR1 ENHRY and CDR2 SYGVKD. V shed 10 bases and J 0 bases; nucleotides not matched to a gene: 8. CDR3 sequence: CATQTSGGPSTDTQYF. The CDR3 DNA follows: TGTGCCACCCAGACTAGCGGGGGCCCTAGCACAGATACGCAGTATTTT.

V is TRBV4-1 and J is TRBJ1-1; no clear D. This CDR3 has 17 residues. Trimming left V 1 base short and J 3 bases short, with 18 bases between. Germline V CDR1 and CDR2: MGHRA, YSYEKL. The CDR3 is CASSQVEGTGRHTEAFF. The CDR3 DNA sequence: TGCGCCAGCAGCCAAGTAGAGGGAACTGGGAGGCACACTGAAGCTTTCTTT.

The J gene is TRBJ2-5, the V gene TRBV6-1; 13 nucleotides match TRBD2. The tail of the sequence fits TRBJ2-7 better, so the J call may be wrong. This CDR3 has 19 residues. Germline V lookup: CDR1 MNHNS, CDR2 SASEGT. The CDR3 bases are TGTGCCAGCAGTGAAGCTACAGGGGCCGGACTAGCGGGGGAATACGAGCAGTACTTC. This sequence encodes CASSEATGAGLAGEYEQYF.

CDR3: CASQRGTGGNEQFF. CDR3 DNA: TGTGCCAGCCAGCGCGGGACAGGGGGCAATGAGCAGTTCTTC. The chain has TRBV28 and TRBJ2-1; TRBD1 aligns across 11 bases. This CDR3 is 14 amino acids long. CDR1 and CDR2 (germline): MDHEN, SYDVKM. V was clipped by 8 bases and J by 6 bases; unmatched bases: 6.

The V and J genes are TRBV4-2 and TRBJ2-3; D is ambiguous. V dropped 0 bases and J dropped 2 bases, with 12 bases sitting between them. This CDR3 is 16 amino acids long. Germline values: CDR1 LGHNA, CDR2 YNFKEQ. The CDR3 protein is CASSQDRSPNTDTQYF. Here the CDR3 DNA reads TGTGCCAGCAGCCAAGATCGGTCACCGAACACAGATACGCAGTATTTT.